Below are 17 T cell receptor beta chains sequenced from a single sample in a study of CD8+CD57+ T cells in acquired aplastic anemia. TCR beta VDJ and CDR3 profiles were obtained from a genomic DNA template. TCRdb fed the reads into MiXCR, producing one record per CDR3 protein. This sample has roughly 160,000 distinct CDR3 sequences, with under 75% found just once. The source material was sorted CD4+, CD8+, or CD8+CD57+ T cells (not recorded which) from PBMCs. The receptors shown here come from a human donor in good health.

In this sample, this clonotype turned up many times. The chain joins TRBV9 to TRBJ2-7; TRBD2 agrees at 11 bases. Germline lookup yields CDR1 SGDLS and CDR2 YYNGEE. The CDR3 is made up of 15 amino acids. The ends lost 5 bases at V and 3 bases at J; junction bases unmatched: 7. The CDR3 DNA reads TGTGCCAGCAGTAGTGGACTAGCGGGTGGCTACGAGCAGTACTTC. Protein product: CASSSGLAGGYEQYF. Complete variable domain (other parts from reference TRBV9 and TRBJ2-7): DSGVTQTPKHLITATGQRVTLRCSPRSGDLSVYWYQQSLDQGLQFLIQYYNGEERAKGNILERFSAQQFPDLHSELNLSSLELGDSALYFCASSSGLAGGYEQYFGPGTRLTVT.

This clonotype was counted ten times or more. V is TRBV3-1 and J is TRBJ2-7, with D uncertain. The CDR3 contains 12 residues. In germline, CDR1 is LGHDT, CDR2 YNNKEL (reference sequence). Trimming took off 1 base at V and 5 bases at J, with 6 bases between the two ends. DNA of the CDR3: TGTGCCAGCAGCCAAGTCCCGCACGAGCAGTACTTC. Its translation: CASSQVPHEQYF.

This clonotype was counted between two and nine times. V gene TRBV4-2 combines with J gene TRBJ2-7; tentatively, D is TRBD1 or TRBD2 (5 bases each). The CDR3 spans 16 residues. V was pared by 1 base and J by 5 bases, with 18 bases between. Germline lookup yields CDR1 LGHNA and CDR2 YNFKEQ. CDR3: CASSQGEGSGKNEQYF. In DNA, the CDR3 is TGTGCCAGCAGCCAAGGAGAGGGGTCGGGTAAAAACGAGCAGTACTTC.

The chain uses TRBV20-1 and TRBJ1-5; no reliable D call. Germline V gene data show CDR1 as DFQATT and CDR2 as SNEGSKA (reference sequence). The CDR3 consists of 13 residues. Trimming took 3 bases from V and 3 from J, leaving 9 bases between them. The CDR3 DNA is TGCAGTGCTAGGCTGCAGCCCAATCAGCCCCAGCATTTT. The encoded protein is CSARLQPNQPQHF.

The rearrangement links TRBV2 to TRBJ2-1; TRBD1 matches at 8 bases. Germline V CDR1 and CDR2: SNHLY, FYNNEI. The CDR3 contains 12 residues. V dropped 5 bases and J dropped 10; count of bases not matched to a gene: 4. CDR3 loop: CASSSRGREQFF. The CDR3 region has the DNA TGTGCCAGCAGTTCCAGGGGGCGCGAGCAGTTCTTC.

This clonotype was detected many times. The gene calls are TRBV20-1 and TRBJ2-7, with D possibly TRBD2 on 7 matching bases. CDR1 is DFQATT and CDR2 is SNEGSKA in the germline V gene (reference sequence). The CDR3 is made up of 13 amino acids. The V end was cut by 6 bases, the J end by 7 bases, with 19 bases between. The CDR3 sequence is CSAARRGAGEQYF. In DNA, the CDR3 is TGCAGTGCCGCCAGACGGGGGGCAGGGGAGCAGTACTTC.

Worth noting for this clonotype: The missing conserved phenylalanine or tryptophan at the end of this CDR3 makes a read error likely. The CDR3 sequence: CSARDPQGGDYEQYS. The CDR3 DNA reads as TGCAGTGCTAGAGACCCCCAGGGCGGGGACTACGAGCAGTACTCC. The chain recombines TRBV20-1 with TRBJ2-7, with D perhaps TRBD2 (6 bases). Germline lookup yields CDR1 DFQATT and CDR2 SNEGSKA (reference sequence). The CDR3 sequence is 15 residues long. Trimming shortened V by 0 bases and J by 3 bases, and 15 bases separated the two germline ends.

This chain joins TRBV7-8 and TRBJ2-7; D might be TRBD1 (5 bases). V lost 3 bases and J 6 bases, leaving 9 bases between the germline ends. Per the germline V gene, CDR1 is SGHVS and CDR2 is FQNEAQ. The CDR3 spans 12 residues. The CDR3 sequence is CASSFKGREQYF. The DNA of the CDR3 is TGTGCCAGCAGCTTTAAGGGGCGCGAGCAGTACTTC.

The chain is built from TRBV2 and TRBJ1-1; D not certain. This CDR3 is 11 amino acids long. The germline V and J ends were trimmed by 0 bases and 11 bases, with 7 bases remaining between them. The germline gives CDR1 SNHLY, CDR2 FYNNEI. The CDR3 sequence: CASSEARPAFF. In nucleotides, the CDR3 is TGTGCCAGCAGTGAAGCGCGCCCGGCTTTCTTT.

This rearrangement joins TRBV5-4 to TRBJ1-1, with a possible D match to TRBD1 (6 bases). The CDR3 has 14 residues. CDR1 and CDR2 (germline): SGHNT, YYREEE (reference sequence). V was trimmed by 5 bases and J by 6 bases, leaving 17 bases between them. The CDR3 bases are TGTGCCAGCAGGGGGGCAGGGGCGCCGGCTGAAGCTTTCTTT. Its translation is CASRGAGAPAEAFF.

A few counts support this clonotype. The CDR3 loop reads CSATSGSVYEQYF. CDR3 bases: TGCAGTGCTACTAGCGGGAGTGTCTACGAGCAGTACTTC. V and J are TRBV20-1 and TRBJ2-7; TRBD2 matches at 10 bases. The length of the CDR3 is 13 residues. The V and J ends lost 4 bases and 3 bases, in that order; junction bases with no gene match: 3. Looked up from germline, CDR1 is DFQATT and CDR2 is SNEGSKA (reference sequence).

This clonotype was seen at least ten times. The rearrangement uses TRBV7-2 and TRBJ2-1; D is perhaps TRBD2 (6 bases). The CDR3 has 15 residues. Looked up from germline, CDR1 is SGHTA and CDR2 is FQGNSA. V lost 1 base to trimming and J lost 8 bases, with 15 bases between them. Here the CDR3 reads CASSLVDSPGDEQFF. The CDR3 DNA is TGTGCCAGCAGCTTAGTCGACTCCCCGGGGGATGAGCAGTTCTTC.

Remarks on this clonotype: This may stem from a read error, because a much larger clone lies one nucleotide away. The chain employs TRBV2 and TRBJ1-1, with 8 bases aligning to TRBD1. Germline lookup yields CDR1 SNHLY and CDR2 FYNNEI. The J segment lost 3 bases and the V segment lost 6 bases, leaving 3 bases of the junction unmatched. This CDR3 contains 13 residues. The CDR3 region has the DNA TGTGCCAGCAGGGACAGGGTGGACACTGAAGCTTTCTTT. Residues: CASRDRVDTEAFF. Based on the CDR3 plus reference TRBV2 and TRBJ1-1, the full variable domain is EPEVTQTPSHQVTQMGQEVILRCVPISNHLYFYWYRQILGQKVEFLVSFYNNEISEKSEIFDDQFSVERPDGSNFTLKIRSTKLEDSAMYFCASRDRVDTEAFFGQGTRLTVV.

This sequence joins TRBV20-1 and TRBJ2-1; D unclear. The CDR3 totals 13 residues. Germline CDR1 reads DFQATT; CDR2 reads SNEGSKA (reference sequence). With 8 bases removed from V and 5 bases from J, the gap between germline ends came to 16 bases. DNA for the CDR3: TGCAGTCCCAAGACTCTTAGCCACAATGAGCAGTTCTTC. Encoded protein: CSPKTLSHNEQFF.

In this sample, this clonotype turned up a few times. The chain is built from TRBV20-1 and TRBJ2-1, with 10 bases aligning to TRBD1. CDR3 size: 13 residues. CDR1 and CDR2 (germline): DFQATT, SNEGSKA (reference sequence). With V trimmed by 6 bases and J by 8 bases, 7 bases remained unmatched. DNA for the CDR3: TGCAGTGCACGGGACAGGGGTAGCCATGAGCAGTTCTTC. Protein product: CSARDRGSHEQFF.

Here the CDR3 reads CASSFPGQGAKDYGYTF. The DNA for the CDR3 is TGTGCCAGCAGCTTTCCGGGACAGGGGGCGAAAGACTATGGCTACACCTTC. The chain carries TRBV7-9 and TRBJ1-2, with 12 bases fitting TRBD1. Per germline, CDR1 SEHNR and CDR2 FQNEAQ (reference sequence). The CDR3 runs 17 residues. The V segment lost 3 bases and the J segment 3 bases; nucleotides outside the gene matches: 8.

A word on this clonotype: At one end, the junction sequence differs from germline, possibly due to a read error. The chain carries TRBV25-1 and TRBJ2-3; D gene unclear. The germline V gene encodes CDR1 MGHDK and CDR2 SYGVNS. The CDR3 runs to 14 residues. The CDR3 region is CASSEYLSTDTRYF. The CDR3 nucleotides are TGTGCCAGCAGTGAATACCTTAGTACAGATACGCGGTATTTT. The whole variable domain, filled in from reference TRBV25-1 and TRBJ2-3, reads EADIYQTPRYLVIGTGKKITLECSQTMGHDKMYWYQQDPGMELHLIHYSYGVNSTEKGDLSSESTVSRIRTEHFPLTLESARPSHTSQYLCASSEYLSTDTRYFGPGTRLTVL.